Listed below are T cell receptor beta chains from one sample, sequenced in a study of radiotherapy plus CTLA-4 blockade in lung cancer. TCRdb keeps only in-frame clones here, not all; method: immunoSEQ multiplex PCR. The data show 30,000 or so clones, roughly 71% seen once. The sample was peripheral blood, taken from a patient treated with radiotherapy plus ipilimumab. All receptors derive from a human donor with non-small cell lung cancer who had stable disease on radiotherapy plus ipilimumab. Both conserved end residues are part of each CDR3. A D gene is named only where the DNA matches it firmly. Some rows have no size entry. The others give once, few or many, or a class for an expanded clone.

>TRBJ2-7|TRBV11-2|large|NA
CASSPRDLAYEQYF
TGTGCCAGCAGCCCCCGGGACTTGGCCTACGAGCAGTACTTC
>TRBJ2-1|TRBV11-2|NA|NA
CASSPFGGNSYNEQFF
TGTGCCAGCAGCCCCTTTGGGGGTAACTCCTACAATGAGCAGTTCTTC
>TRBJ2-7|TRBV19|NA|NA
CASSRDSDSYEQYF
TGTGCCAGTAGCCGGGACTCAGACTCCTACGAGCAGTACTTC
>TRBJ2-7|TRBV7-2|NA|TRBD1
CASSQMVGQGNYEQYF
TGTGCCAGCAGCCAGATGGTCGGACAGGGGAATTACGAGCAGTACTTC
>TRBJ1-3|TRBV9|NA|NA
CASSLQRGDTIYF
TGTGCCAGCAGCCTCCAACGGGGGGACACCATATATTTT
>TRBJ1-4|TRBV7-9|few|NA
CASSPLQQATNEKLFF
TGTGCCAGCAGCCCCCTCCAACAGGCAACTAATGAAAAACTGTTTTTT
>TRBJ2-7|TRBV2|NA|NA
CASSEGRESYEQYF
TGTGCCAGCAGTGAGGGCAGGGAGTCCTACGAGCAGTACTTC
>TRBJ2-1|TRBV10-2|few|NA
CASSPGRPGPYNEQFF
TGCGCCAGCAGCCCCGGCAGGCCAGGGCCGTACAATGAGCAGTTCTTC
>TRBJ2-7|TRBV5-4|NA|TRBD1
CASSGRTGAHEQYF
TGTGCCAGCAGCGGTCGGACAGGGGCCCACGAGCAGTACTTC
>TRBJ2-7|TRBV5-6|medium-sized|NA
CASSSSTWTASYEQYF
TGTGCCAGCAGCTCCAGTACCTGGACAGCCTCCTACGAGCAGTACTTC
>TRBJ2-1|TRBV18|medium-sized|TRBD2
CASSLPSGREDEQFF
TGTGCCAGCTCACTCCCTAGCGGGAGGGAAGATGAGCAGTTCTTC
>TRBJ1-3|TRBV9|NA|TRBD1
CASSVEDRERNTIYF
TGTGCCAGCAGCGTAGAGGACAGGGAGCGAAACACCATATATTTT